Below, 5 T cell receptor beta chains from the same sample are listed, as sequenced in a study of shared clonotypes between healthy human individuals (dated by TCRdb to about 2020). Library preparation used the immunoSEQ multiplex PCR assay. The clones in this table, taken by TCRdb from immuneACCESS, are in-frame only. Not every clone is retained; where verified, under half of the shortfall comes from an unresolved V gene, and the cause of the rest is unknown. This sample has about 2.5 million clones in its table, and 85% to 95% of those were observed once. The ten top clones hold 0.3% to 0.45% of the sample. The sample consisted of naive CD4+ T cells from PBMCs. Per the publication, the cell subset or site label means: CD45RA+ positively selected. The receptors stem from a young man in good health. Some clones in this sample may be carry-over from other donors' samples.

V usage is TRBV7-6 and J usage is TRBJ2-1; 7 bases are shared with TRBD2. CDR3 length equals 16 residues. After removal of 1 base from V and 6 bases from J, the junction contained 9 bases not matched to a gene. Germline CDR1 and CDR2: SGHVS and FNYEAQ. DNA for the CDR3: TGTGCCAGCAGCTTAGACTCCCCAAGCGGGACCAATGAGCAGTTCTTC. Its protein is CASSLDSPSGTNEQFF.

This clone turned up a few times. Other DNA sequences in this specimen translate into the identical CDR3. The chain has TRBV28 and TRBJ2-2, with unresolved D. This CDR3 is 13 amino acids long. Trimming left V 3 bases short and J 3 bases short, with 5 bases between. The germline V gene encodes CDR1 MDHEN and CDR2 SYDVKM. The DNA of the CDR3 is TGTGCCAGCAGTTTGGCGGACACCGGGGAGCTGTTTTTT. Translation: CASSLADTGELFF.

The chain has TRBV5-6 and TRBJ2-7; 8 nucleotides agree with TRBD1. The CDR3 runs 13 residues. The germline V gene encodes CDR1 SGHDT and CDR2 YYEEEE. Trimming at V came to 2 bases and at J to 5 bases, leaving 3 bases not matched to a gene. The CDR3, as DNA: TGTGCCAGCAGCTTTTCAGGGGGCAACGAGCAGTACTTC. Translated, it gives CASSFSGGNEQYF.

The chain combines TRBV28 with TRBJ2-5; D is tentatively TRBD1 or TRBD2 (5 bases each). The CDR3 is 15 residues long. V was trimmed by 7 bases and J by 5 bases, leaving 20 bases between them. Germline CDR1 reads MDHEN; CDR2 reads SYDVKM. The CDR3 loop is CASTGAGRTWETQYF. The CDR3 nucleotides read TGTGCCAGCACTGGGGCAGGGCGGACTTGGGAGACCCAGTACTTC.

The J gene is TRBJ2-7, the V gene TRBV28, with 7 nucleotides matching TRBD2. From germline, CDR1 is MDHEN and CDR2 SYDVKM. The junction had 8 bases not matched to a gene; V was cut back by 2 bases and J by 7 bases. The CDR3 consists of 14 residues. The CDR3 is CASSLDPGRGEQYF. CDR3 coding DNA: TGTGCCAGCAGTTTAGATCCAGGGCGGGGGGAGCAGTACTTC.